The 3 T cell receptor beta chains reported below all come from one sample, sequenced in a study of HIV-infected patients and healthy controls. 400 to 550 ng RNA was reverse transcribed with alpha and beta constant-region primers. Separate chain-specific third strand synthesis with multiplexing indices produced the alpha and beta libraries. In TCRdb, the 5' RACE reads were re-called with MiXCR into one record per CDR3 protein. The profile shows about 16,000 distinct CDR3 sequences, roughly 9% of them singletons. Whole blood was used without fractionation, so all unsorted peripheral T cells were included. The material sequenced was blood. Receptor source: an adult in good health.

The chain joins TRBV6-6 to TRBJ2-3; perhaps TRBD2 as D (5 bases). The ends were cut back, 5 bases at V and 5 bases at J, with 11 bases in the middle. Germline-derived CDR1 and CDR2 are MNHNY and SVGAGI (reference sequence). CDR3 length: 13 amino acids. The CDR3 here is CASSPRGGDTQYF. For the CDR3, the DNA is TGTGCCAGCAGTCCACGGGGTGGAGATACGCAGTATTTT.

This rearrangement joins TRBV6-2 or TRBV6-3 to TRBJ2-1; weak D call: TRBD2 (5 bases). The V end lost 2 bases, the J end lost 0 bases, and 5 bases lay between the germline ends. The CDR3 totals 14 residues. Per germline, CDR1 MNHEY and CDR2 SVGEGT. CDR3 nucleotide sequence: TGTGCCAGCAGTTACCGGGACTCCTACAATGAGCAGTTCTTC. This codes for CASSYRDSYNEQFF.

This clonotype was picked up many times. This rearrangement joins TRBV6-2 or TRBV6-3 to TRBJ2-1; 9 bases are a match to TRBD2. The junction had 6 bases not matched to a gene; V was cut back by 2 bases and J by 7 bases. Germline V gene data show CDR1 as MNHEY and CDR2 as SVGEGT. The CDR3 is 15 amino acids. The CDR3 coding sequence is TGTGCCAGCAGTTACGCTGGACTAGCGTGGAATGAGCAGTTCTTC. It encodes CASSYAGLAWNEQFF.